This TCR beta chain was captured by sequencing in a study of T cell repertoires in cytomegalovirus infection. The wider study: HLA-B-restricted CMV epitopes that are well studied were used alongside recently identified HLA-C-restricted ones. Public TCR beta signatures marked donors with CMV infection and the matching HLA.

Comment on this clonotype: The antigen remains undetermined.

V shed 4 bases and J shed 4 bases, with 20 bases lying between them. Germline assignment: CDR1 MDHEN and CDR2 SYDVKM. This CDR3 has 16 residues. TCRdb called the reads again in MiXCR, with one record for every CDR3 protein. This table has approximately 990,000 distinct CDR3 sequences, less than 40% appearing once. Study-level points and caveats: Summed frequency of shared TCR beta families picked out CMV carriers who also had the relevant HLA. Dominant in the ex vivo response were TCR beta clonotypes restricted by HLA-C and specific for CMV.

The source was cultured CD8+ T cells from PBMCs, collected from culture after CMV antigen stimulation. The V gene is TRBV28, the J gene TRBJ2-7; weak D call: TRBD1 (6 bases). This clonotype originated in a human donor in good health (CMV status not recorded). Some clones in this sample may be carry-over from other donors' samples. CDR3 coding DNA: TGTGCCAGCAGTTCCAACCGACAGGTCGAGGATTACGAGCAGTACGTC. As protein: CASSSNRQVEDYEQYV.